Here is one T cell receptor (beta chain) with its context. Its antigen remains unidentified. One end of the junction does not line up with germline, which may come from a read error. The library came from three nested PCR rounds adapted from ARM-PCR protocols. TCRdb re-called the multiplex PCR reads with MiXCR, one entry per CDR3 protein. The sample holds 90,000 to 120,000 distinct CDR3 sequences, approximately 65% seen once. The data belong to a study of tumor and adjacent non-tumor tissue in lung cancer. The wider study: On average, productive TCRbeta reads reached some 4.4 million per sample. Broader study findings: Higher tumor TCR diversity was associated with shorter survival.

Germline-derived CDR1 and CDR2 are SGHDT and YYEEEE. The CDR3 has 13 residues. No cell sorting was done before RNA was extracted from the tissue. This non-tumor lung sample came from over 3 cm beyond the tumor edge. The specimen sequenced was distant non-tumor lung tissue. The chain has TRBV5-6 and TRBJ1-1; 8 bases are a match to TRBD1. The TCR comes from a young man with non-small cell lung cancer. The CDR3 DNA reads as TGTGCTAGCAGCTTGGACAGGGACACTGAAGCTTTCTTT. This codes for CASSLDRDTEAFF.